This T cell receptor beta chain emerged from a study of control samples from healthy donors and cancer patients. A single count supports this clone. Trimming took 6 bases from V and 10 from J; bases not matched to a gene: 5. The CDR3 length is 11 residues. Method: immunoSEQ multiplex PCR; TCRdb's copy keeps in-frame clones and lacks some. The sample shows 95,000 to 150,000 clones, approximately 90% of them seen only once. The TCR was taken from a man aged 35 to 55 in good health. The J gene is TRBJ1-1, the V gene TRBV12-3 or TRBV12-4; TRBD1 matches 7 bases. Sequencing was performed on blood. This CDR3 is CASRGQQVAFF. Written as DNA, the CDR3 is TGTGCCAGCAGGGGACAGCAAGTAGCTTTCTTT.